The 26 T cell receptor beta chains below were found in one sample sequenced in a study of T cell responses to AZD1222 COVID-19 vaccine. The protocol was immunoSEQ multiplex PCR, while the TCRdb copy is restricted to in-frame clones and leaves out a portion. Here the sample spans about 140,000 clones, around 90% being singletons. Material: peripheral blood, obtained 28 days after the second AZD1222 dose. The receptors originated from an adult who received the AZD1222 COVID-19 vaccine.

The chain couples TRBV7-2 to TRBJ2-3; D gene unclear. This CDR3 has 13 residues. V shed 4 bases and J shed 2 bases, with 7 bases lying between them. In germline, CDR1 is SGHTA, CDR2 FQGNSA. The CDR3 DNA follows: TGTGCCAGCAGCTCGGGCTCCACAGATACGCAGTATTTT. This codes for CASSSGSTDTQYF.

The CDR3 reads CASSLVRGRADTQYF. In DNA form, the CDR3 reads TGCGCCAGCAGCTTAGTCAGGGGACGAGCAGATACGCAGTATTTT. This sequence joins TRBV5-1 and TRBJ2-3; a weak D match, TRBD1 (6 bases). Germline CDR1 reads SGHRS; CDR2 reads YFSETQ. With 2 bases removed from V and 4 bases from J, the gap between germline ends came to 14 bases. This CDR3 comprises 15 residues.

The sample holds one count of this clone. The chain links TRBV9 to TRBJ1-1; 9 nucleotides align to TRBD1. Germline V lookup: CDR1 SGDLS, CDR2 YYNGEE. The CDR3 totals 16 residues. V trimming: 3 bases; J trimming: 3 bases; junction bases outside the gene matches: 9. For the CDR3, the DNA is TGTGCCAGCAGCGCCGTCGACAGGGGGGCGTACACTGAAGCTTTCTTT. It is translated as CASSAVDRGAYTEAFF. The whole variable domain, filled in from reference TRBV9 and TRBJ1-1, reads DSGVTQTPKHLITATGQRVTLRCSPRSGDLSVYWYQQSLDQGLQFLIQYYNGEERAKGNILERFSAQQFPDLHSELNLSSLELGDSALYFCASSAVDRGAYTEAFFGQGTRLTVV.

The rearrangement links TRBV5-4 to TRBJ2-3, with 7 bases fitting TRBD2. Looked up from germline, CDR1 is SGHNT and CDR2 is YYREEE (reference sequence). CDR3 length: 15 residues. The J segment lost 1 base and the V segment lost 4 bases, leaving 6 bases of the junction unmatched. As DNA, the CDR3 is TGTGCCAGCAGCCCGGGCGGGGGACGCACAGATACGCAGTATTTT. Residues: CASSPGGGRTDTQYF.

The chain employs TRBV30 and TRBJ1-6; a possible D gene is TRBD1 (5 bases). V was clipped by 4 bases and J by 1 base, with 8 bases between them. The CDR3 consists of 14 residues. Germline V gene data show CDR1 as GTSNPN and CDR2 as SVGIG (reference sequence). The CDR3 here is CAWTRGSYNSPLHF. The CDR3 DNA sequence: TGTGCCTGGACTAGGGGTTCCTATAATTCACCCCTCCACTTT.

The rearrangement joins TRBV28 to TRBJ1-2; D is unclear. Deletions cut 5 bases from V and 5 bases from J, with 15 bases between. CDR1 MDHEN and CDR2 SYDVKM come from the germline V gene. This CDR3 is built from 14 residues. CDR3 DNA sequence: TGTGCCAGCAGTCCAGAGGTTCGGCGGTATGGCTACACCTTC. This codes for CASSPEVRRYGYTF.

The chain combines TRBV11-1 with TRBJ2-7, with TRBD2 as a possible D gene (5 bases). This CDR3 spans 14 amino acids. The V gene's germline CDR1 is SGHAT and CDR2 FQDESV (reference sequence). Between the trimmed V and J ends, which lost 2 bases and 4 bases, there was a span of 12 bases. Written as DNA, the CDR3 is TGTGCCAGCAGCTTACTAGCAGTAGCTTACGAGCAGTACTTC. Translated, it gives CASSLLAVAYEQYF. Full variable domain (remainder filled in from reference TRBV11-1 and TRBJ2-7): EAEVAQSPRYKITEKSQAVAFWCDPISGHATLYWYRQILGQGPELLVQFQDESVVDDSQLPKDRFSAERLKGVDSTLKIQPAELGDSAMYLCASSLLAVAYEQYFGPGTRLTVT.

The chain is built from TRBV24-1 and TRBJ2-1; D perhaps matches TRBD2 (5 bases). The CDR3 length is 15 residues. Germline CDR1 and CDR2: KGHDR and SFDVKD. The ends were cut back, 2 bases at V and 2 bases at J, with 9 bases in the middle. The CDR3 spells CATSDWPSPYNEQFF. CDR3 bases: TGTGCCACCAGTGATTGGCCTAGCCCCTACAATGAGCAGTTCTTC.

This clone showed up just a few times. The chain has TRBV6-5 and TRBJ2-5; D possibly corresponds to TRBD1 (6 bases). The CDR3 extends over 13 amino acids. Deletions cut 6 bases from V and 2 bases from J, with 10 bases between. Germline CDR1 is MNHEY and CDR2 is SVGAGI. The CDR3 region has the DNA TGTGCCAGCAGGGACAGAGCGCAAGAGACCCAGTACTTC. The encoded protein is CASRDRAQETQYF.

CDR3 nucleotides: TGTGCCAGCTTCGCGGGACTTCCGTACGAGCAGTACTTC. It specifies CASFAGLPYEQYF. This sequence joins TRBV6-5 and TRBJ2-7, with D possibly TRBD2 on 6 matching bases. The germline gives CDR1 MNHEY, CDR2 SVGAGI. V gave up 8 bases and J gave up 4 bases, with 15 bases separating them. The CDR3 length is 13 residues.

In this sample, this clone turned up once. The genes are TRBV5-1 and TRBJ1-2, with 11 bases fitting TRBD1. Germline CDR1 is SGHRS and CDR2 is YFSETQ. Trimming removed 4 bases from V and 5 bases from J; junction bases left unmatched: 4. This CDR3 spans 14 amino acids. CDR3 amino acids: CASSHGQGAYGYTF. The CDR3 bases are TGCGCCAGCAGCCATGGACAGGGGGCTTATGGCTACACCTTC.

The chain links TRBV5-1 to TRBJ1-2; D may be TRBD1 (6 bases). The CDR3 length is 17 residues. Germline assignment: CDR1 SGHRS and CDR2 YFSETQ. V was clipped by 0 bases and J by 6 bases, with 21 bases between them. The CDR3 loop reads CASSLALVSGAHDGYTF. The CDR3 DNA is TGCGCCAGCAGCTTGGCCTTGGTATCGGGGGCGCACGATGGCTACACCTTC.

This clone appeared once. The gene calls are TRBV6-2 or TRBV6-3 and TRBJ2-1, with a tentative D call TRBD2 (6 bases). Deletions cut 5 bases from V and 4 bases from J, with 15 bases between. CDR3 length: 15 residues. Germline V CDR1 and CDR2: MNHEY, SVGEGT. The CDR3 region has the DNA TGTGCCAGCAGTCCCCGGGACTTACTATACAATGAGCAGTTCTTC. Translated: CASSPRDLLYNEQFF.

J is TRBJ2-5 and V is TRBV4-1, with D unclear. The CDR3 consists of 13 residues. V lost 8 bases and J 5 bases, leaving 15 bases between the germline ends. Germline CDR1 MGHRA, CDR2 YSYEKL. In DNA form, the CDR3 reads TGCGCCAGCGGCCTGACGCAAGGGGAGACCCAGTACTTC. This encodes CASGLTQGETQYF.

This clone showed up just a few times. This sequence joins TRBV4-2 and TRBJ1-4; D gene unclear. In germline, CDR1 is LGHNA, CDR2 YNFKEQ. The CDR3 contains 12 residues. Deletions cut 0 bases from V and 13 bases from J, with 9 bases between. The CDR3 loop is CASSQEGIGLFF. CDR3 in DNA: TGTGCCAGCAGCCAAGAAGGGATTGGACTGTTTTTT.

This rearrangement joins TRBV5-6 to TRBJ1-2; 9 bases match TRBD1. This CDR3 region has 14 residues. Germline V gene lookup returns CDR1 SGHDT and CDR2 YYEEEE. V lost 2 bases to trimming and J lost 7 bases; unmatched junction nucleotides: 6. The CDR3 is CASSFTGGASGYTF. CDR3 DNA sequence: TGTGCCAGCAGCTTTACAGGGGGCGCATCTGGCTACACCTTC.

The chain recombines TRBV4-3 with TRBJ2-3, with D uncertain. The germline V and J ends were trimmed by 1 base and 0 bases, with 8 bases remaining between them. CDR1 and CDR2 from the germline V gene are LGHNA and YSLEER. This CDR3 is 15 amino acids long. The CDR3 bases are TGCGCCAGCAGCCAAGGGGCTTCTAGCACAGATACGCAGTATTTT. This codes for CASSQGASSTDTQYF.

The chain carries TRBV5-5 and TRBJ1-6; D might be TRBD1 (5 bases). Trimming pared 3 bases from V and 7 bases from J, leaving 14 bases between. Germline lookup yields CDR1 SGHKS and CDR2 YYEKEE (reference sequence). This CDR3 spans 15 amino acids. The CDR3 spells CASSWGEGINSPLHF. The CDR3 nucleotides are TGTGCCAGCAGCTGGGGGGAGGGGATCAATTCACCCCTCCACTTT.

The genes are TRBV7-6 and TRBJ2-1; D not certain. The ends were cut back, 1 base at V and 0 bases at J, with 7 bases in the middle. Germline V gives CDR1 SGHVS, CDR2 FNYEAQ. The CDR3 contains 15 residues. The CDR3 loop reads CASSLGHLSYNEQFF. The CDR3 bases are TGTGCCAGCAGCTTAGGGCATCTCTCCTACAATGAGCAGTTCTTC.

The chain is built from TRBV30 and TRBJ1-5, with D possibly being TRBD1 (5 bases). The CDR3 is 14 amino acids. From germline, CDR1 is GTSNPN and CDR2 SVGIG (reference sequence). CDR3 region: CAGTRVGGNQPQHF. CDR3 DNA sequence: TGTGCAGGAACGCGGGTAGGGGGCAATCAGCCCCAGCATTTT.

J is TRBJ2-6 and V is TRBV30; the match to TRBD2 covers 7 bases. CDR1 is GTSNPN, CDR2 SVGIG, per germline (reference sequence). There are 14 residues in the CDR3. V lost 5 bases to trimming and J lost 2 bases; unmatched junction nucleotides: 3. The CDR3 region is CAWWGGAGANVLTF. In nucleotides, the CDR3 is TGTGCCTGGTGGGGGGGAGCTGGGGCCAACGTCCTGACTTTC.

The sample holds a few counts of this clone. The chain links TRBV19 to TRBJ2-1; either TRBD1 or TRBD2 may fit D (5 bases each). V was trimmed by 6 bases and J by 1 base, leaving 16 bases between them. This CDR3 is built from 16 residues. CDR1 is LNHDA and CDR2 is SQIVND in the germline V gene (reference sequence). CDR3 residues: CASRPPRGFSYNEQFF. The CDR3 DNA reads as TGTGCCAGTAGGCCCCCGAGGGGTTTTTCCTACAATGAGCAGTTCTTC.

The gene calls are TRBV7-3 and TRBJ2-5; perhaps TRBD2 as D (6 bases). The germline gives CDR1 SGHTA, CDR2 FQGTGA. The CDR3 sequence is 17 residues long. Deletions cut 4 bases from V and 3 bases from J, with 21 bases between. CDR3 protein: CASSSTGTPTLKETQYF. The CDR3 region has the DNA TGTGCCAGCAGCTCCACCGGGACTCCTACACTTAAAGAGACCCAGTACTTC. The complete variable domain, with remaining parts taken from reference TRBV7-3 and TRBJ2-5, reads GAGVSQTPSNKVTEKGKYVELRCDPISGHTALYWYRQSLGQGPEFLIYFQGTGAADDSGLPNDRFFAVRPEGSVSTLKIQRTERGDSAVYLCASSSTGTPTLKETQYFGPGTRLLVL.

The rearrangement uses TRBV7-9 and TRBJ2-5; no reliable D call. Germline values: CDR1 SEHNR, CDR2 FQNEAQ (reference sequence). Trimming cost V 5 bases and J 5 bases, with 12 bases left between them. The CDR3 contains 13 residues. The CDR3 coding sequence is TGTGCCAGCAGCCCCGACCCCATCGAGACCCAGTACTTC. Its protein is CASSPDPIETQYF.

The chain carries TRBV5-1 and TRBJ2-2; TRBD1 matches 7 bases. This CDR3 is 16 amino acids long. Trimming cost V 0 bases and J 7 bases; bases outside gene matches: 9. Germline-derived CDR1 and CDR2 are SGHRS and YFSETQ. CDR3 sequence reads: CASSLEVTGAGGELFF. The CDR3 nucleotides are TGCGCCAGCAGCTTGGAGGTTACAGGGGCAGGCGGGGAGCTGTTTTTT.

The V gene is TRBV18, the J gene TRBJ2-2, with D perhaps matching TRBD2 (6 bases). In germline, CDR1 is KGHSH, CDR2 LQKENI. V was trimmed by 3 bases and J by 2 bases, leaving 16 bases between them. CDR3 length equals 17 residues. The CDR3 protein is CASSPRDFRYNTGELFF. DNA of the CDR3: TGTGCCAGCTCACCCCGGGACTTCCGCTATAACACCGGGGAGCTGTTTTTT.